This T cell receptor (beta chain) derives from a study of cytomegalovirus exposure and HLA in healthy donors. Turning to the study itself: From around 180 million T cells, an earlier analysis saw 120 million or so unique TCR beta sequences. Study-wide findings and caveats: Overall, 164 TCR beta chains were annotated as cytomegalovirus-associated. There were some V segments, including TRBV6-2 and TRBV6-3, excluded as indistinguishable. The classifier reportedly diagnosed cytomegalovirus status with high sensitivity and specificity.

A multiplex PCR was run with 60 Vbeta primers and 13 Jbeta primers. The table came from immunoSEQ multiplex PCR; TCRdb's copy has only in-frame clones and leaves some out. The data show 150,000 to 200,000 clones, more than 70% seen once. After removal of 4 bases from V and 7 bases from J, the junction contained 5 bases not matched to a gene. CDR1 and CDR2 (germline): SQVTM, ANQGSEA. The CDR3 sequence is 12 residues long. Notes on this clone: Its antigen is not known.

The source material was PBMCs. V usage is TRBV29-1 and J usage is TRBJ1-2; 8 bases are a match to TRBD1. The receptor's source is a boy younger than 18 in good health and CMV-seronegative. The CDR3 loop reads CSVGQGTGGYTF. CDR3 sequence (DNA): TGCAGCGTTGGACAGGGGACGGGTGGCTACACCTTC.